This T cell receptor beta chain originates from a study of OX40 agonist ivuxolimab in advanced cancers. On the study more broadly: Therapy given before enrollment (anti-PD-1, anti-PD-L1 or anti-CTLA-4) was allowed, and 40% had some. Overall study findings and caveats: Some patients who did not respond also had low normalized T-cell clonal expansion. The study found among the lowest clonal expansion in partial responders at 0.1-3.0 mg/kg.

The method was immunoSEQ multiplex PCR; TCRdb's version includes in-frame clones alone and lacks a portion of them. The data hold about 77,000 clones, with 94% observed a single time. A word on this clone: The antigen remains unidentified.

Trimming left V 2 bases short and J 4 bases short, with 9 bases between. The CDR3 consists of 13 residues. Germline CDR1 and CDR2: SGHTA and FQGNSA. The sequence derives from an adult with an advanced solid tumor such as melanoma, head and neck, liver or kidney cancer. The gene calls are TRBV7-2 and TRBJ2-7; D call uncertain. The material sequenced was CD4+ or CD8+ T cells sorted from blood, taken in a trial of the OX40 agonist ivuxolimab. CDR3 in amino acids: CASSLYQRYEQYF. CDR3 bases: TGTGCCAGCAGCTTATACCAGAGATACGAGCAGTACTTC.